This TCR beta chain came from a study of molecular identifiers for immune sequencing clone quantification. Using its own MiXCR run on the PCR reads, TCRdb lists one record per CDR3 protein. The table lists about 510,000 distinct CDR3 sequences, roughly a fifth of them singletons. The CDR3 has 16 residues. With 1 base clipped from V and 4 bases from J, the junction kept 9 bases outside the gene matches. CDR1 and CDR2 (germline): MGHRA, YSYEKL. The TCR sequence derives from a human donor in good health. Some libraries in this study had Jurkat cell RNA spiked in. Sequencing was performed on naive CD8+ T cells from blood, with Jurkat cell RNA spiked in. Subset: FACS-sorted CD8+CD4-CCR7+CD45RA+ naive T cells. The chain carries TRBV4-1 and TRBJ2-7, with 8 bases aligning to TRBD1. Here the CDR3 reads CASSQGVAGGQYEQYF. CDR3 nucleotide sequence: TGCGCCAGCAGCCAAGGGGTGGCAGGGGGCCAGTACGAGCAGTACTTC.